Below are 14 T cell receptor beta chains sequenced from a single sample in a study of T cells after yellow fever vaccination. TCRdb passed the 5' RACE reads through MiXCR, listing each CDR3 protein once. This table holds roughly 300,000 distinct CDR3 sequences, approximately 8% found once. The source was PBMCs, collected roughly seven weeks after the first yellow fever vaccination. The receptors come from a man aged 18 to 30 who received the YFV17D yellow fever vaccine.

The chain is built from TRBV15 and TRBJ2-1, with 8 bases lining up with TRBD2. This CDR3 comprises 16 residues. Germline CDR1 reads LNHNV; CDR2 reads YYDKDF (reference sequence). V lost 1 base and J lost 3; bases outside the gene matches: 5. In DNA form, the CDR3 reads TGTGCCACCAGCAGAGCCCTTAGCGGGATCTACAATGAGCAGTTCTTC. Encoded protein: CATSRALSGIYNEQFF.

The rearrangement links TRBV11-2 to TRBJ1-2, with D possibly TRBD1 on 6 matching bases. CDR1 and CDR2 from the germline V gene are SGHAT and FQNNGV. The CDR3 consists of 14 residues. V lost 5 bases to trimming and J lost 6 bases, with 16 bases between them. CDR3 region: CASSRDRGGDGYTF. Here the CDR3 DNA reads TGTGCCAGCAGCCGTGATAGAGGGGGAGATGGCTACACCTTC.

This clonotype was seen more than once but under ten times. As DNA, the CDR3 is TGTGCCAGCACCACGGAAGGGAATTCACCCCTCCACTTT. Translation gives CASTTEGNSPLHF. The genes are TRBV5-5 and TRBJ1-6; D gene ambiguous. CDR1 SGHKS and CDR2 YYEKEE come from the germline V gene (reference sequence). Between the trimmed V and J ends, which lost 6 bases and 7 bases, there was a span of 11 bases. The CDR3 consists of 13 residues.

The gene calls are TRBV20-1 and TRBJ1-4; D call uncertain. With 0 bases removed from V and 4 bases from J, the gap between germline ends came to 12 bases. Per germline, CDR1 DFQATT and CDR2 SNEGSKA (reference sequence). The CDR3 spans 15 residues. The CDR3 region is CSARDRIQYNEKLFF. The CDR3 nucleotides read TGCAGTGCTAGAGATCGGATACAATATAATGAAAAACTGTTTTTT.

This clonotype was detected a few times. The chain couples TRBV30 to TRBJ2-2; D is uncertain. The V and J ends lost 1 base and 8 bases respectively, with 11 bases between them. This CDR3 contains 13 residues. CDR1 GTSNPN and CDR2 SVGIG come from the germline V gene (reference sequence). This chain's CDR3 is CAWSADPAGELFF. CDR3 DNA sequence: TGTGCCTGGAGTGCGGACCCCGCGGGGGAGCTGTTTTTT.

The rearrangement links TRBV6-1 to TRBJ2-2, with D uncertain. The V end was cut by 7 bases, the J end by 4 bases, with 10 bases between. This CDR3 has 13 residues. Germline V gene sequence: CDR1 MNHNS, CDR2 SASEGT. The CDR3 loop is CASTPTVTGELFF. CDR3 in DNA: TGTGCCAGCACCCCTACCGTCACCGGGGAGCTGTTTTTT.

This clonotype has a handful of counts. The V call is TRBV21-1, the J call TRBJ2-1; the DNA was not used to check the table's D call, TRBD1. TRBV21-1 is reported as a pseudogene. This CDR3 has 16 amino acids. In nucleotides, the CDR3 is TGTGCCAGCAGCAAAGAGGGGGGTTGTACCTACAATGAGCAGTTCTTC. Translation gives CASSKEGGCTYNEQFF.

This clonotype was recorded at least ten times. The genes are TRBV7-2 and TRBJ1-1, with D unclear. This CDR3 has 13 residues. The V end was cut by 5 bases, the J end by 1 base, with 8 bases between. Germline loops: CDR1 SGHTA, CDR2 FQGNSA. The CDR3 loop is CASSGRGNTEAFF. In DNA form, the CDR3 reads TGTGCCAGCAGCGGGAGAGGGAACACTGAAGCTTTCTTT. The whole variable domain, filled in from reference TRBV7-2 and TRBJ1-1, reads GAGVSQSPSNKVTEKGKDVELRCDPISGHTALYWYRQSLGQGLEFLIYFQGNSAPDKSGLPSDRFSAERTGGSVSTLTIQRTQQEDSAVYLCASSGRGNTEAFFGQGTRLTVV.

The chain has TRBV5-5 and TRBJ1-2, with D unresolved. V lost 4 bases to trimming and J lost 3 bases, with 16 bases between them. Germline loops: CDR1 SGHKS, CDR2 YYEKEE (reference sequence). There are 15 residues in the CDR3. The CDR3 region has the DNA TGTGCCAGCAGCCAAAGTCGGGGATCCGACTATGGCTACACCTTC. It specifies CASSQSRGSDYGYTF.

The table lists this clonotype with a few counts. The CDR3 here is CASSLAPNSPLHF. CDR3 sequence (DNA): TGTGCCAGCAGTTTGGCTCCAAATTCACCCCTCCACTTT. The V call is TRBV12-3 or TRBV12-4, the J call TRBJ1-6, with D unclear. V was pared by 3 bases and J by 7 bases, with 7 bases between. The CDR3 loop spans 13 amino acids.

This clonotype was recorded a few times. The chain combines TRBV2 with TRBJ1-1; D call uncertain. The V and J ends lost 5 bases and 0 bases respectively, with 10 bases between them. CDR1 SNHLY and CDR2 FYNNEI come from the germline V gene. The CDR3 runs 14 residues. The DNA of the CDR3 is TGTGCCAGCAGTAGGAACGGGATGAACACTGAAGCTTTCTTT. It encodes CASSRNGMNTEAFF.

This clonotype was seen a handful of times. CDR3 coding DNA: TGCAGTGCTAGGAGGACTAATAGCACAGATACGCAGTATTTT. Protein: CSARRTNSTDTQYF. This rearrangement joins TRBV20-1 to TRBJ2-3, with D tentatively TRBD2 (6 bases). CDR1 and CDR2 from the germline V gene are DFQATT and SNEGSKA (reference sequence). V was clipped by 3 bases and J by 0 bases, with 10 bases between them. The CDR3 has 14 amino acids.

V usage is TRBV25-1 and J usage is TRBJ1-2; D is uncertain. This CDR3 has 14 residues. Germline lookup yields CDR1 MGHDK and CDR2 SYGVNS. V was trimmed by 5 bases and J by 5 bases, leaving 15 bases between them. CDR3 loop: CASSQSGVDYGYTF. CDR3 DNA sequence: TGTGCCAGCAGTCAGTCGGGCGTGGATTATGGCTACACCTTC.

V is TRBV27 and J is TRBJ2-3; D unclear. The CDR3 has 13 amino acids. The germline V and J ends were trimmed by 0 bases and 8 bases, with 9 bases remaining between them. Germline lookup yields CDR1 MNHEY and CDR2 SMNVEV (reference sequence). CDR3 in amino acids: CASSLSSRVTQYF. The DNA for the CDR3 is TGTGCCAGCAGTTTATCGTCCCGTGTTACGCAGTATTTT.